Below are 20 T cell receptor beta chains sequenced from a single sample in a study of Tregs in tolerant kidney transplant recipients (dated by TCRdb to between 2018 and 2020). The protocol used for the library was the immunoSEQ multiplex PCR assay. TCRdb provides this immuneACCESS table in a form limited to in-frame rearrangements. Some clones are lacking; in checked studies, under half of them reflect an unresolved V gene, and why the rest are absent is not known. The sample table shows about 52,000 clones, and around 93% are seen once. The biggest ten clones account for about 16% of the sample. Related donors were used in the transplants with nonmyeloablative bone marrow transplantation, and mixed chimerism was transient in the human trials. Sequencing used CD8+ T cells from blood (PBMCs), obtained 24 months after the transplant. Receptors originate from a human patient who received a combined kidney and bone marrow transplant. Some T cells may derive from the graft donor when a transplant has been performed.

V is TRBV11-2 and J is TRBJ2-5, with a weak D call TRBD1 (6 bases). V was cut by 1 base and J by 2 bases, with 8 bases left in between. The CDR3 consists of 14 residues. Germline lookup yields CDR1 SGHAT and CDR2 FQNNGV. The CDR3 sequence is CASSLGGTQETQYF. CDR3 coding DNA: TGTGCCAGCAGCTTAGGGGGGACACAAGAGACCCAGTACTTC.

The chain carries TRBV11-2 and TRBJ2-7; a possible D gene is TRBD2 (6 bases). V was shortened by 0 bases and J by 2 bases, with 20 bases between the two germline ends. The length of the CDR3 is 18 residues. Germline lookup yields CDR1 SGHAT and CDR2 FQNNGV. CDR3 sequence reads: CASSLEEGLVWGTYEQYF. The CDR3 DNA reads as TGTGCCAGCAGCTTAGAGGAGGGTCTAGTGTGGGGTACCTACGAGCAGTACTTC.

In this sample, this clone turned up once. The rearrangement joins TRBV4-3 to TRBJ2-1; 7 bases are shared with TRBD2. The germline gives CDR1 LGHNA, CDR2 YSLEER. Trimming at V came to 4 bases and at J to 6 bases, leaving 18 bases not matched to a gene. The CDR3 loop spans 18 amino acids. The chain's CDR3 is CASSLTVGRVATSNEQFF. As DNA, the CDR3 is TGCGCCAGCAGCCTTACGGTTGGGAGGGTAGCGACGAGCAATGAGCAGTTCTTC.

V gene TRBV19 combines with J gene TRBJ1-1; 9 bases align to TRBD1. The trim removed 8 bases at V and 0 bases at J, leaving 1 base unmatched. CDR3 length equals 13 residues. The germline CDR1 and CDR2 sequences are LNHDA and SQIVND (reference sequence). DNA for the CDR3: TGTGCCAGTGGGACAGGGATGAACACTGAAGCTTTCTTT. It encodes CASGTGMNTEAFF.

This clone was seen a handful of times. The rearrangement links TRBV28 to TRBJ2-3, with TRBD2 matching 8 bases. This CDR3 spans 14 amino acids. From germline, CDR1 is MDHEN and CDR2 SYDVKM. Trimming at V came to 3 bases and at J to 3 bases, leaving 2 bases not matched to a gene. DNA of the CDR3: TGTGCCAGCAGTTTTGTAGCGGGGACAGATACGCAGTATTTT. This sequence encodes CASSFVAGTDTQYF.

The chain uses TRBV5-1 and TRBJ2-5; 7 bases line up with TRBD1. The J call may be incorrect, as the DNA end agrees better with TRBJ2-7. The CDR3 consists of 15 residues. The germline V gene has CDR1 SGHRS and CDR2 YFSETQ. CDR3 protein: CASSLGVGTAYEQYF. The DNA of the CDR3 is TGCGCCAGCAGCTTGGGGGTCGGGACAGCCTACGAGCAGTACTTC.

This clone occurred a few times. The chain is built from TRBV10-3 and TRBJ1-2; 8 bases agree with TRBD1. V trimming: 6 bases; J trimming: 4 bases; junction bases outside the gene matches: 10. This CDR3 contains 15 residues. The germline gives CDR1 ENHRY, CDR2 SYGVKD. DNA for the CDR3: TGTGCCATCAGACCCGGGACAGGACCAATCTATGGCTACACCTTC. Protein sequence: CAIRPGTGPIYGYTF.

J is TRBJ2-3 and V is TRBV20-1; D call uncertain. CDR1 and CDR2 from the germline V gene are DFQATT and SNEGSKA (reference sequence). The CDR3 consists of 10 residues. V was cut by 7 bases and J by 2 bases, with 4 bases left in between. This CDR3 is CSVITDTQYF. The CDR3 bases are TGCAGTGTCATCACAGATACGCAGTATTTT.

The chain joins TRBV6-1 to TRBJ2-7, with 7 bases fitting TRBD2. CDR3 length: 14 amino acids. The V segment lost 5 bases and the J segment 3 bases; nucleotides outside the gene matches: 7. Germline lookup yields CDR1 MNHNS and CDR2 SASEGT. This chain's CDR3 is CASSTVAGIYEQYF. The CDR3 DNA is TGTGCCAGCAGTACAGTAGCGGGCATCTACGAGCAGTACTTC.

The chain couples TRBV5-1 to TRBJ2-7; D possibly corresponds to TRBD2 (6 bases). The V gene's germline CDR1 is SGHRS and CDR2 YFSETQ. The CDR3 loop spans 12 amino acids. V was shortened by 6 bases and J by 5 bases, with 12 bases between the two germline ends. The CDR3 nucleotides read TGCGCCAGCACTTTCTCGGGAGACGAGCAGTACTTC. Amino acids: CASTFSGDEQYF.

The chain recombines TRBV4-1 with TRBJ1-5; no definite D call. The CDR3 is 14 amino acids. With 1 base removed from V and 7 bases from J, the gap between germline ends came to 11 bases. The germline V gene has CDR1 MGHRA and CDR2 YSYEKL. CDR3 DNA: TGCGCCAGCAGCCAAGGCCAGGTGTTGCAGCCCCAGCATTTT. Protein: CASSQGQVLQPQHF.

The chain couples TRBV9 to TRBJ2-1; 7 bases are shared with TRBD1. J lost 5 bases, V lost 3 bases, and 5 bases had no gene match. Per the germline V gene, CDR1 is SGDLS and CDR2 is YYNGEE. There are 14 residues in the CDR3. The CDR3 sequence is CASSAHGTDNEQFF. The CDR3 nucleotides read TGTGCCAGCAGCGCCCACGGGACAGACAATGAGCAGTTCTTC.

In this sample, this clone turned up once. V gene TRBV19 combines with J gene TRBJ2-1; TRBD1 matches 7 bases. V was pared by 8 bases and J by 1 base, with 8 bases of the junction left unmatched. Germline loops: CDR1 LNHDA, CDR2 SQIVND (reference sequence). This CDR3 is 15 amino acids long. The CDR3 DNA sequence: TGTGCCAGTTCTGTGTTGGGACAGTCCTACAATGAGCAGTTCTTC. Its translation is CASSVLGQSYNEQFF. Using reference TRBV19 and TRBJ2-1 for the parts outside the CDR3, the full variable domain is DGGITQSPKYLFRKEGQNVTLSCEQNLNHDAMYWYRQDPGQGLRLIYYSQIVNDFQKGDIAEGYSVSREKKESFPLTVTSAQKNPTAFYLCASSVLGQSYNEQFFGPGTRLTVL.

The rearrangement joins TRBV11-3 to TRBJ2-5; 9 bases fit TRBD1. Germline V gives CDR1 SGHNT, CDR2 YENEEA. The V segment lost 4 bases and the J segment 2 bases; nucleotides outside the gene matches: 5. The CDR3 consists of 15 residues. The CDR3 here is CASSSPGQGQETQYF. The CDR3 bases are TGTGCCAGCAGCTCTCCCGGACAGGGGCAAGAGACCCAGTACTTC.

The genes are TRBV27 and TRBJ2-3; D might be TRBD2 (5 bases). V gave up 8 bases and J gave up 1 base, with 10 bases separating them. The CDR3 is 13 amino acids. Germline CDR1 reads MNHEY; CDR2 reads SMNVEV (reference sequence). The CDR3 bases are TGTGCCAGCGTCGCACTAGGCACAGATACGCAGTATTTT. Translated: CASVALGTDTQYF.

The chain employs TRBV25-1 and TRBJ2-7; TRBD2 aligns across 7 bases. CDR1 MGHDK and CDR2 SYGVNS come from the germline V gene. The CDR3 length is 13 residues. V lost 6 bases, J lost 2 bases, and 4 bases stayed unmatched. CDR3 coding DNA: TGTGCCAGCAGATCCGGGAGGACCTACGAGCAGTACTTC. It is translated as CASRSGRTYEQYF.

Within the sample, this clone is medium-sized. The chain employs TRBV14 and TRBJ2-7; D is possibly TRBD1 (5 bases). The germline V gene has CDR1 SGHDN and CDR2 FVKESK. V was cut by 4 bases and J by 3 bases, with 16 bases left in between. The CDR3 loop spans 15 amino acids. The CDR3: CASSPPFGARYEQYF. In DNA form, the CDR3 reads TGTGCCAGCAGCCCGCCTTTTGGGGCCCGCTACGAGCAGTACTTC.

This sequence joins TRBV9 and TRBJ1-1; unclear D gene. Germline V CDR1 and CDR2: SGDLS, YYNGEE. Deletions cut 0 bases from V and 7 bases from J, with 10 bases between. This CDR3 has 13 residues. For the CDR3, the DNA is TGTGCCAGCAGCGTAGGAATCGAGGATGAAGCTTTCTTT. Translating gives CASSVGIEDEAFF.

The chain uses TRBV7-6 and TRBJ2-1; 11 nucleotides line up with TRBD2. CDR1 is SGHVS, CDR2 FNYEAQ, per germline. The CDR3 runs to 16 residues. J lost 7 bases, V lost 2 bases, and 7 bases had no gene match. In nucleotides, the CDR3 is TGTGCCAGCAGCTTACTAGCGGGGGGCAGGGTGAATGAGCAGTTCTTC. It yields the protein CASSLLAGGRVNEQFF.

The rearrangement links TRBV5-1 to TRBJ2-7; TRBD1 might be the D (6 bases). Germline V gene lookup returns CDR1 SGHRS and CDR2 YFSETQ. V was clipped by 7 bases and J by 5 bases, with 10 bases between them. CDR3 size: 11 residues. This chain's CDR3 is CASSSGDEQYF. CDR3 coding DNA: TGCGCCAGCTCTTCAGGGGACGAGCAGTACTTC.